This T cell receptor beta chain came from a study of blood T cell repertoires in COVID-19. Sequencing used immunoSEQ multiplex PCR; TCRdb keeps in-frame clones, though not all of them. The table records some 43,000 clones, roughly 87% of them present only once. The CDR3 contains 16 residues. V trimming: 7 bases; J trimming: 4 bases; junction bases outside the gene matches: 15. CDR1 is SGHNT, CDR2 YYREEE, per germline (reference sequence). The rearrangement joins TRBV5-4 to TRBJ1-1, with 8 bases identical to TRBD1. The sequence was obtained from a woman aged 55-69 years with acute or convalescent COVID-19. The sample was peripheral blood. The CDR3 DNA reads TGTGCCAGCCAGCATGGGGCAGGGGGCGTGAGCACTGAAGCTTTCTTT. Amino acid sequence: CASQHGAGGVSTEAFF.